One sample yielded the 18 T cell receptor beta chains listed below, sequenced in a study of shared clonotypes between healthy human individuals. Sequencing used immunoSEQ multiplex PCR; TCRdb keeps in-frame clones, though not all of them. The table shows about 1.5 million clones, with roughly 96% occurring only once. The specimen was naive CD4+ T cells sorted from blood. Subset: CD45RA+ positively selected. The receptors shown here come from a man aged 25 to 45 in good health.

With respect to this clone: The sample has other DNA sequences that encode this CDR3 too. The chain joins TRBV28 to TRBJ1-1; D call uncertain. Per the germline V gene, CDR1 is MDHEN and CDR2 is SYDVKM. The CDR3 covers 12 residues. The V end lost 5 bases, the J end lost 1 base, and 5 bases lay between the germline ends. CDR3 loop: CASSLGNTEAFF. In nucleotides, the CDR3 is TGTGCCAGCAGTCTCGGGAACACTGAAGCTTTCTTT.

The chain links TRBV25-1 to TRBJ2-1; no clear D gene. Germline V lookup: CDR1 MGHDK, CDR2 SYGVNS. V was shortened by 3 bases and J by 4 bases, with 7 bases between the two germline ends. The CDR3 spans 13 residues. CDR3 in DNA: TGTGCCAGCAGTGACGACACTTACAATGAGCAGTTCTTC. Amino acids: CASSDDTYNEQFF.

With regard to this clone: Within the sample, other DNA sequences also encode this same CDR3. CDR3 sequence (DNA): TGTGCCAGCAGTGAAGCGCTTCGGGGCACTGAAGCTTTCTTT. This gives the protein CASSEALRGTEAFF. The chain combines TRBV2 with TRBJ1-1, with D uncertain. This CDR3 comprises 14 residues. The germline V and J ends were trimmed by 0 bases and 4 bases, with 9 bases remaining between them. Germline V CDR1 and CDR2: SNHLY, FYNNEI.

V and J are TRBV5-1 and TRBJ2-3, with 11 bases lining up with TRBD2. Germline assignment: CDR1 SGHRS and CDR2 YFSETQ. The CDR3 length is 16 residues. V was clipped by 0 bases and J by 2 bases; unmatched bases: 2. The CDR3 DNA reads TGCGCCAGCAGCTTGGGACTAGCGGGGTTCACAGATACGCAGTATTTT. Protein product: CASSLGLAGFTDTQYF.

About this clone itself: The same CDR3 can be traced to other DNA sequences in this sample. The genes are TRBV5-1 and TRBJ2-7, with D perhaps given as TRBD1 or TRBD2 (5 bases each). The CDR3 is 11 residues long. The ends were cut back, 4 bases at V and 5 bases at J, with 7 bases in the middle. Germline values: CDR1 SGHRS, CDR2 YFSETQ. CDR3 sequence reads: CASSLGDEQYF. In DNA, the CDR3 is TGCGCCAGCAGCCTGGGGGACGAGCAGTACTTC. The whole variable domain, remainder taken from reference TRBV5-1 and TRBJ2-7, is KAGVTQTPRYLIKTRGQQVTLSCSPISGHRSVSWYQQTPGQGLQFLFEYFSETQRNKGNFPGRFSGRQFSNSRSEMNVSTLELGDSALYLCASSLGDEQYFGPGTRLTVT.

This chain uses TRBV18 with TRBJ2-7; 11 positions match TRBD2. The germline gives CDR1 KGHSH, CDR2 LQKENI. The CDR3 runs 17 residues. V trimming: 4 bases; J trimming: 3 bases; junction bases outside the gene matches: 11. Here the CDR3 reads CASSLTSGIRNDYEQYF. CDR3 in DNA: TGTGCCAGCTCACTGACTAGCGGGATCAGAAATGACTACGAGCAGTACTTC.

The V and J genes are TRBV9 and TRBJ2-1; TRBD2 matches at 10 bases. Trimming cost V 7 bases and J 3 bases; bases outside gene matches: 4. Per the germline V gene, CDR1 is SGDLS and CDR2 is YYNGEE. CDR3 length: 14 amino acids. The DNA of the CDR3 is TGTGCCAGCGCTGGGACTAGCGACTACAATGAGCAGTTCTTC. It is translated as CASAGTSDYNEQFF.

The V call is TRBV19, the J call TRBJ2-3; 13 bases are a match to TRBD2. The CDR3 covers 19 residues. The junction had 13 bases not matched to a gene; V was cut back by 5 bases and J by 2 bases. Germline V gene sequence: CDR1 LNHDA, CDR2 SQIVND (reference sequence). Here the CDR3 reads CASSPRLAGGPGHTDTQYF. The CDR3 coding sequence is TGTGCCAGTAGTCCCCGACTAGCGGGAGGACCGGGGCACACAGATACGCAGTATTTT.

The count of this clone is one. The chain couples TRBV2 to TRBJ2-5; 7 bases are shared with TRBD1. Germline assignment: CDR1 SNHLY and CDR2 FYNNEI. This CDR3 is built from 12 residues. The J segment lost 6 bases and the V segment lost 6 bases, leaving 4 bases of the junction unmatched. The CDR3 region has the DNA TGTGCCAGCAGCCAGGGACAGCAGACCCAGTACTTC. It specifies CASSQGQQTQYF.

This clone is a singleton in its sample. V and J are TRBV2 and TRBJ1-3; 9 bases align to TRBD1. Germline trimming cut 8 bases from V and 2 bases from J; bases unmatched to any gene: 10. The CDR3 extends over 16 amino acids. Per the germline V gene, CDR1 is SNHLY and CDR2 is FYNNEI. The chain's CDR3 is CASSFTGTGPGNTIYF. The CDR3 nucleotides read TGTGCCAGCTCCTTCACCGGGACAGGGCCTGGAAACACCATATATTTT.

This sequence joins TRBV14 and TRBJ2-3; tentatively, D is TRBD2 (6 bases). There are 17 residues in the CDR3. Per germline, CDR1 SGHDN and CDR2 FVKESK. Trimming removed 4 bases at V and 0 bases at J, with 17 bases between. CDR3 nucleotide sequence: TGTGCCAGCAGCCGGAGACGGGACTCCACAAGCACAGATACGCAGTATTTT. This sequence encodes CASSRRRDSTSTDTQYF. The whole variable domain, filled in from reference TRBV14 and TRBJ2-3, reads EAGVTQFPSHSVIEKGQTVTLRCDPISGHDNLYWYRRVMGKEIKFLLHFVKESKQDESGMPNNRFLAERTGGTYSTLKVQPAELEDSGVYFCASSRRRDSTSTDTQYFGPGTRLTVL.

This chain joins TRBV5-1 and TRBJ2-3; 14 bases line up with TRBD2. The CDR3 runs to 15 residues. CDR1 and CDR2 from the germline V gene are SGHRS and YFSETQ. The V and J ends lost 4 bases and 10 bases, in that order; junction bases with no gene match: 8. The CDR3 reads CASSPQGLAGVAQYF. CDR3 coding DNA: TGCGCCAGCAGCCCGCAGGGACTAGCGGGAGTCGCGCAGTATTTT.

J is TRBJ2-7 and V is TRBV27; possibly TRBD1 or TRBD2 for D (5 bases each). Germline assignment: CDR1 MNHEY and CDR2 SMNVEV (reference sequence). The CDR3 loop spans 14 amino acids. Trimming pared 5 bases from V and 2 bases from J, leaving 13 bases between. The CDR3 DNA follows: TGTGCCAGCAGTGACACACTAGGGGCCTACGAGCAGTACTTC. This sequence encodes CASSDTLGAYEQYF.

Only a few counts were recorded for this clone. The chain joins TRBV27 to TRBJ1-1; the D is unclear. V was shortened by 6 bases and J by 1 base, with 3 bases between the two germline ends. Germline assignment: CDR1 MNHEY and CDR2 SMNVEV (reference sequence). This CDR3 region has 11 residues. This chain's CDR3 is CASRKNTEAFF. In DNA form, the CDR3 reads TGTGCCAGCAGGAAGAACACTGAAGCTTTCTTT.

The CDR3 loop is CASSKGGKTQFF. The CDR3, as DNA: TGTGCCAGCAGCAAAGGCGGGAAGACCCAGTTCTTC. The chain couples TRBV21-1 to TRBJ2-1; TRBD2 was called by the table and not checked on the DNA. TRBV21-1 is a pseudogene. This CDR3 region has 12 residues.

The genes are TRBV10-3 and TRBJ2-2; 13 bases map to TRBD2. J gave up 0 bases and V 10 bases, and 8 bases lay outside the gene matches. Germline lookup yields CDR1 ENHRY and CDR2 SYGVKD. This CDR3 comprises 17 residues. Here the CDR3 DNA reads TGTGCCACGAGGGGGGGACTAGCGGGAACGAACACCGGGGAGCTGTTTTTT. As protein: CATRGGLAGTNTGELFF.

This clone was seen a handful of times. The rearrangement links TRBV27 to TRBJ1-1; no reliable D call. The CDR3 consists of 12 residues. Deletions cut 5 bases from V and 0 bases from J, with 4 bases between. From germline, CDR1 is MNHEY and CDR2 SMNVEV (reference sequence). CDR3 DNA sequence: TGTGCCAGCAGTGGCTTGAACACTGAAGCTTTCTTT. Translating gives CASSGLNTEAFF.

The CDR3 bases are TGTGCCAGCTCACCACTAAGGGGCTTGGGGACAGATACGCAGTATTTT. Its translation: CASSPLRGLGTDTQYF. The rearrangement links TRBV18 to TRBJ2-3; D is possibly TRBD1 (5 bases). CDR3 size: 16 residues. The V end lost 1 base, the J end lost 3 bases, and 14 bases lay between the germline ends. CDR1 is KGHSH, CDR2 LQKENI, per germline.